This T cell receptor beta chain was obtained from a study of T cell responses to AZD1222 COVID-19 vaccine. Notes on this clone: Its matching antigen is unknown.

Trimming took 4 bases from V and 8 from J; bases not matched to a gene: 6. This CDR3 has 15 amino acids. The germline V gene has CDR1 SGHTA and CDR2 FQGNSA. Whole-study findings and limits: Nearly half of spike-specific TCRs reportedly go after variant regions that carry no mutations.

Measured with immunoSEQ multiplex PCR; TCRdb has only the in-frame clones, and not every one. The repertoire has approximately 150,000 clones, 90% of them found once; the top ten carry roughly 6%. The chain uses TRBV7-2 and TRBJ2-1; 12 bases are a match to TRBD2. Source: peripheral blood, taken 28 days after the second AZD1222 dose. The clonotype was recovered from an adult who received the AZD1222 COVID-19 vaccine. The CDR3 reads CASSSLAGGGHEQFF. The CDR3 DNA is TGTGCCAGCAGCTCCCTAGCGGGAGGGGGCCATGAGCAGTTCTTC.